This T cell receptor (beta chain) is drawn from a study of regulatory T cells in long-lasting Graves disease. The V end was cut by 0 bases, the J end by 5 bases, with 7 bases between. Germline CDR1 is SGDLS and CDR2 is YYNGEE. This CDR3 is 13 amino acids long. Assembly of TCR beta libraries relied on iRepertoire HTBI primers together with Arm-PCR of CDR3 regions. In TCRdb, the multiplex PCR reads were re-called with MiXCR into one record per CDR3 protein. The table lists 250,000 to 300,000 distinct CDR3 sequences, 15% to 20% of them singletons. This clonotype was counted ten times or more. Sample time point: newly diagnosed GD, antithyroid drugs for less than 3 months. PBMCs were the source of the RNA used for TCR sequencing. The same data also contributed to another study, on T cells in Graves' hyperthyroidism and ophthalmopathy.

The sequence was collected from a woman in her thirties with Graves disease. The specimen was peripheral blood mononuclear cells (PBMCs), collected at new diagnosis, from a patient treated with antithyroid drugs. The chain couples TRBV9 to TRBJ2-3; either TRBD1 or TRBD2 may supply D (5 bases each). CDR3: CASSVVGEDTQYF. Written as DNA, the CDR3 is TGTGCCAGCAGCGTAGTGGGGGAAGATACGCAGTATTTT.